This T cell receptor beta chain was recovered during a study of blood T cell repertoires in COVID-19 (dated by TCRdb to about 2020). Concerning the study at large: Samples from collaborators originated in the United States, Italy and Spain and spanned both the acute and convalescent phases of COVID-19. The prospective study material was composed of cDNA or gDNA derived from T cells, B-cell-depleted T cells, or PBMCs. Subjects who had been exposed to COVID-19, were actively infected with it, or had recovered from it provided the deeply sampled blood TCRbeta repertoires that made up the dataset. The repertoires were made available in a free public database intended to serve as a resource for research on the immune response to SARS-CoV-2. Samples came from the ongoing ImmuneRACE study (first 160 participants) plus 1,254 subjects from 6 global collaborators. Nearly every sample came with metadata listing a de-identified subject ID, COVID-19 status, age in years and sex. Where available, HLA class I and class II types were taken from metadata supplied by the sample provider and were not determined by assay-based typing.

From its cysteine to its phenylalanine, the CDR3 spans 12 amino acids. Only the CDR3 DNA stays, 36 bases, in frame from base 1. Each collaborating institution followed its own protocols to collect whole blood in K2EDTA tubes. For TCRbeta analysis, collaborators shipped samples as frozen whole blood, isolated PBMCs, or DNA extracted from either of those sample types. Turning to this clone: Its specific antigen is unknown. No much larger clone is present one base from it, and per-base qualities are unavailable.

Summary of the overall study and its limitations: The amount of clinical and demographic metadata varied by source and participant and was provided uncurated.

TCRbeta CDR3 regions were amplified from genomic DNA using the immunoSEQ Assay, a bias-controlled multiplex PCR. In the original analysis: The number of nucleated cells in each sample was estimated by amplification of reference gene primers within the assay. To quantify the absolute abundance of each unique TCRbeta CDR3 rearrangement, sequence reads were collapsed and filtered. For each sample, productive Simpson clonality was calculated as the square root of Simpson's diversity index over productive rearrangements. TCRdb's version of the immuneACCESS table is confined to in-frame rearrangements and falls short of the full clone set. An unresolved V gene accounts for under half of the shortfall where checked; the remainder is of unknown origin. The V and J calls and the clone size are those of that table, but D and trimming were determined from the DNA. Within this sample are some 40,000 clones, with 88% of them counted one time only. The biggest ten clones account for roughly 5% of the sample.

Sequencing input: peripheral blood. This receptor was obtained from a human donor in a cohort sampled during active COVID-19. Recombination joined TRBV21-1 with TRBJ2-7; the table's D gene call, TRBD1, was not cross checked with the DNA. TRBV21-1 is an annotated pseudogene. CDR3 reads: CEVDRAGYEQYF. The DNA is TGTGAAGTAGACAGAGCCGGTTACGAGCAGTACTTC.